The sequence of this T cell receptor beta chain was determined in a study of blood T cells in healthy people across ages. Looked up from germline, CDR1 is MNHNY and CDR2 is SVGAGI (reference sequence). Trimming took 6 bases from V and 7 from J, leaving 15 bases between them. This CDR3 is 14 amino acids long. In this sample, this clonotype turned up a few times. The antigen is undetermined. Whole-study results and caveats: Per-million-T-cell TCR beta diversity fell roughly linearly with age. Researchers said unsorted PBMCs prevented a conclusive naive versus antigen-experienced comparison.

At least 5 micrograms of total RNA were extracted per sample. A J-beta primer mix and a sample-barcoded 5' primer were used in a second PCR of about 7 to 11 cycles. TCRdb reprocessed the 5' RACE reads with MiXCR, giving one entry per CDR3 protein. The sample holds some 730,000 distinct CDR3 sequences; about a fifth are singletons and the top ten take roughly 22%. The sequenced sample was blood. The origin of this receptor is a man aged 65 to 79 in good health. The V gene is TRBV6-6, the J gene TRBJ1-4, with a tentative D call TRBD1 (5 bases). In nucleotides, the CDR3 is TGTGCCAGCAGACTCGGGGGGGGAGGTGAAAAACTGTTTTTT. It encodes CASRLGGGGEKLFF.